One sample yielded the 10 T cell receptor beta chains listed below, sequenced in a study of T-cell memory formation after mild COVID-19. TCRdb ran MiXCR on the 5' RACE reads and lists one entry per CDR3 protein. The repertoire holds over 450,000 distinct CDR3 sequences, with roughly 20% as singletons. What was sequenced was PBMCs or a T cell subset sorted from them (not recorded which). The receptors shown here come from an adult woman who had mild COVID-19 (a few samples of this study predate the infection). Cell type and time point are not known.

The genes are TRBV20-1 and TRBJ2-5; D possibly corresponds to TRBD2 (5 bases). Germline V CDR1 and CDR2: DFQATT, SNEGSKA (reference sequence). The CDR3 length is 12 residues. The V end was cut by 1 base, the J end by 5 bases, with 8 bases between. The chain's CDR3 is CSARAGFETQYF. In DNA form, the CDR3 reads TGCAGTGCTAGAGCGGGGTTCGAGACCCAGTACTTC.

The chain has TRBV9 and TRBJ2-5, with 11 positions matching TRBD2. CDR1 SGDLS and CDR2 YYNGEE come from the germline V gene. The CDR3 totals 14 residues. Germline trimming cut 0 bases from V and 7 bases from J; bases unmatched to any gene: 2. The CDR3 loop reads CASSVDLAGGTQYF. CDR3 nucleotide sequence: TGTGCCAGCAGCGTAGATCTAGCGGGGGGGACCCAGTACTTC.

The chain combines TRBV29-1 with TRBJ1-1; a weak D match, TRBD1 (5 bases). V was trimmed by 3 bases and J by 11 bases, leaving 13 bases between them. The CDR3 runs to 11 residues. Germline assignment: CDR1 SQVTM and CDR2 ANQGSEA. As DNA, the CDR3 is TGCAGCGTTGAGGGACTCGGGGGGGCTTTCTTT. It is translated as CSVEGLGGAFF. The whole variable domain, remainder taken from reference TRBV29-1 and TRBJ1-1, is SAVISQKPSRDICQRGTSLTIQCQVDSQVTMMFWYRQQPGQSLTLIATANQGSEATYESGFVIDKFPISRPNLTFSTLTVSNMSPEDSSIYLCSVEGLGGAFFGQGTRLTVV.

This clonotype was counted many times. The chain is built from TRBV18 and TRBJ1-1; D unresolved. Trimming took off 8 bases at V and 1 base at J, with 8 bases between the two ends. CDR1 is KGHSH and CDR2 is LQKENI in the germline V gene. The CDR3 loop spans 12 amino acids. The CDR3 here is CASSPPNTEAFF. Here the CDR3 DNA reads TGTGCCAGCAGTCCCCCGAACACTGAAGCTTTCTTT.

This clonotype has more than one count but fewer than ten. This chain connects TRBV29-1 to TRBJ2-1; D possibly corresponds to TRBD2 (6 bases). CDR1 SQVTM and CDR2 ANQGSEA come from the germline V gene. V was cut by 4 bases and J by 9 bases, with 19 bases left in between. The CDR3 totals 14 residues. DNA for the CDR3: TGCAGCGTTGGAGAGGGACTCATCCCCGCTGAGCAGTTCTTC. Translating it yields CSVGEGLIPAEQFF.

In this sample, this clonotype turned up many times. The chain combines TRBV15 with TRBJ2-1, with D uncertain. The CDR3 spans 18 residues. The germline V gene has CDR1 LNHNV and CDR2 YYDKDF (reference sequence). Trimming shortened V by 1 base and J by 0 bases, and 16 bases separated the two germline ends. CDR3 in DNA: TGTGCCACCAGCAGAGCTGTCGGCTTCCCGGGCTCCTACAATGAGCAGTTCTTC. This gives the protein CATSRAVGFPGSYNEQFF.

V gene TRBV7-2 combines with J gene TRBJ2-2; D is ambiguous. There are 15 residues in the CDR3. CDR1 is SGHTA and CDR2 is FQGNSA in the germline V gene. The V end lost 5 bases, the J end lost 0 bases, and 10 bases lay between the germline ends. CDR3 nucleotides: TGTGCCAGCAGCCCCCGAGACGCGAACACCGGGGAGCTGTTTTTT. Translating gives CASSPRDANTGELFF.

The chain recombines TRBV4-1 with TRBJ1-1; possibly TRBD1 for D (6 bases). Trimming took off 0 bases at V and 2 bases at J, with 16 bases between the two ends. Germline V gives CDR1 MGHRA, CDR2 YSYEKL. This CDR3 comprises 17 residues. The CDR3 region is CASSQDLIGTRNTEAFF. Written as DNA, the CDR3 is TGCGCCAGCAGCCAAGATCTTATCGGGACACGTAACACTGAAGCTTTCTTT.

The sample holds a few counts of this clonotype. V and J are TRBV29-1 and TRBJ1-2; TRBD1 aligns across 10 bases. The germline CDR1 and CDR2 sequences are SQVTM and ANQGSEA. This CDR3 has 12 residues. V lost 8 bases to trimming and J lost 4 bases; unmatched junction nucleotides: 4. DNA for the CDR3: TGCAGCTCCGGGACAGGGGTCTATGGCTACACCTTC. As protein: CSSGTGVYGYTF.

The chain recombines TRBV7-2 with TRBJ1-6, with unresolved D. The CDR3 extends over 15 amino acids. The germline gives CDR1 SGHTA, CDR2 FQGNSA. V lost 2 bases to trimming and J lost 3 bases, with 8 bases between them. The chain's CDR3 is CASSLRVVYNSPLHF. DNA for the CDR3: TGTGCCAGCAGCTTAAGGGTTGTCTATAATTCACCCCTCCACTTT.